This record looks at one TCR beta chain sequence and its context. Its target is unknown. Everyone who donated was a healthy bone marrow donor. The data derive from a study of cytomegalovirus exposure and HLA in healthy donors. Overall study results and limits: Per a prior analysis, the majority of TCR beta V segments were productive roughly 90% or roughly 30% of the time. Accurate prediction of HLA-A and HLA-B alleles (for most subjects) was reportedly achieved from TCR beta sequences. A reported reduction in N-insertions relative to the roughly 610-donor mean was seen in an Asian-associated ancestry cluster in a later analysis.

This CDR3 is built from 13 residues. Per the germline V gene, CDR1 is MNHNS and CDR2 is SASEGT. Primers for the PCR totalled 60 Vbeta and 13 Jbeta. Profiling relied on immunoSEQ multiplex PCR, and the TCRdb table lists in-frame clones only, not all of them. This sample yields about 110,000 clones, of which 60% to 85% are seen a single time; 1% to 1.5% belongs to the top ten. The gene calls are TRBV6-1 and TRBJ2-5, with D possibly TRBD1 on 6 matching bases. The J call could be wrong; TRBJ2-7 is a better fit for the DNA end. The receptor comes from a woman aged 30 to 39 in good health and CMV-seronegative. Sequencing was performed on PBMCs. CDR3 in amino acids: CASSRQESYEQYF. The CDR3 DNA follows: TGTGCCAGCAGTAGACAGGAGTCCTACGAGCAGTACTTC.